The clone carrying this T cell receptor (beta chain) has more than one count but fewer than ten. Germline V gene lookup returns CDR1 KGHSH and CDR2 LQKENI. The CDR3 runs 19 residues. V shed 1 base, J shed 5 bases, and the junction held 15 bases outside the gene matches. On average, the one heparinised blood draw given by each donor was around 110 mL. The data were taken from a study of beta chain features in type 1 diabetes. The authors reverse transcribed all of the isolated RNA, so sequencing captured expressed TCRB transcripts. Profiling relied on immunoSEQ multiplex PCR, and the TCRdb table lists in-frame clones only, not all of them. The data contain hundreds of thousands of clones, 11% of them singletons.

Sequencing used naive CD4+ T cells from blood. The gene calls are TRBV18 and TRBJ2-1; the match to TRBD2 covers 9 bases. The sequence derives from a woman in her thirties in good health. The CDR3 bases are TGTGCCAGCTCACCACGAGCAATGACGAGACTAGCGGTCGACAATGAGCAGTTCTTC. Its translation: CASSPRAMTRLAVDNEQFF. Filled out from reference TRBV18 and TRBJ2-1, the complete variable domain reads NAGVMQNPRHLVRRRGQEARLRCSPMKGHSHVYWYRQLPEEGLKFMVYLQKENIIDESGMPKERFSAEFPKEGPSILRIQQVVRGDSAAYFCASSPRAMTRLAVDNEQFFGPGTRLTVL.